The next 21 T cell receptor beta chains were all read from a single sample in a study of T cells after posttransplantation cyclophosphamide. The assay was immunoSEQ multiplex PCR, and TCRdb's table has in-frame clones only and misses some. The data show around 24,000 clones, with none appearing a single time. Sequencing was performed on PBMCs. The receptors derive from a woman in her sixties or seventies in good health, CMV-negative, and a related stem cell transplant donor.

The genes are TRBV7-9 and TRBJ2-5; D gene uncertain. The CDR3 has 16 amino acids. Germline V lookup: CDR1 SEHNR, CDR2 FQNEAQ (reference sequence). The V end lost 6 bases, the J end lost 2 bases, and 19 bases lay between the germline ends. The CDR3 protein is CASRRPGGRGQETQYF. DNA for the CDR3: TGTGCCAGCAGACGACCCGGCGGAAGAGGACAAGAGACCCAGTACTTC.

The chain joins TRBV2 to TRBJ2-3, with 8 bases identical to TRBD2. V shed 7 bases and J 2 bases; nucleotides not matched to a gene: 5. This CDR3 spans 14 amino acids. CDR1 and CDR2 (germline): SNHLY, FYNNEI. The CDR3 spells CASTREGLTDTQYF. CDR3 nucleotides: TGTGCCAGCACCCGGGAGGGCCTCACAGATACGCAGTATTTT.

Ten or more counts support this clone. CDR3 in DNA: TGTGCCAGCAGCCAGACGACGCTAGCGAATGAGCAGTTCTTC. Translating it yields CASSQTTLANEQFF. The chain joins TRBV4-2 to TRBJ2-1; tentative D call: TRBD2 (6 bases). The length of the CDR3 is 14 residues. The germline V gene encodes CDR1 LGHNA and CDR2 YNFKEQ. Trimming stripped 3 bases from V and 7 bases from J, with 13 bases between.

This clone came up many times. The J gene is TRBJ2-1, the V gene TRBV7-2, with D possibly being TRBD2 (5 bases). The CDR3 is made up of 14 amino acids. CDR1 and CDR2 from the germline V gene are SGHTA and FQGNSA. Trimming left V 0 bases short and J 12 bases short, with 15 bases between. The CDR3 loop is CASSLAVRGDRQFF. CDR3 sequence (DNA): TGTGCCAGCAGCTTAGCCGTCCGGGGTGATAGGCAGTTCTTC.

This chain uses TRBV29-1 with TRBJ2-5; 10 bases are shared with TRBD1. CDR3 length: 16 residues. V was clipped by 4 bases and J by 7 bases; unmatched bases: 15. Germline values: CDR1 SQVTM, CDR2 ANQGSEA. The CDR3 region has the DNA TGCAGCGTTGGGACCCCGGGACAGGGGATTCCAACGACCCAGTACTTC. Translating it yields CSVGTPGQGIPTTQYF.

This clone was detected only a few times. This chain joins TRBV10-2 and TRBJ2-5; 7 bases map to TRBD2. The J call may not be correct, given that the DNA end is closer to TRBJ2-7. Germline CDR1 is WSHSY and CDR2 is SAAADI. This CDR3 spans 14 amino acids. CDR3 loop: CATKGGLADYEQYF. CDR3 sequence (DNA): TGCGCCACGAAAGGTGGGCTAGCGGATTACGAGCAGTACTTC.

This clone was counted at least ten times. In nucleotides, the CDR3 is TGTGCCAGCAGTGGGACTAGCGGGGTGAACACCGGGGAGCTGTTTTTT. The encoded protein is CASSGTSGVNTGELFF. V and J are TRBV6-1 and TRBJ2-2, with TRBD2 matching over 12 bases. The junction had 1 base not matched to a gene; V was cut back by 4 bases and J by 1 base. Germline CDR1 is MNHNS and CDR2 is SASEGT. CDR3 length equals 16 residues.

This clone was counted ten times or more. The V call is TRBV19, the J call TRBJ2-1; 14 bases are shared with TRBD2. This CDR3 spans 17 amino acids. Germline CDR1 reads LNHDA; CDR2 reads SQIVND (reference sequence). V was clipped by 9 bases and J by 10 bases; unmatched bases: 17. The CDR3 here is CASSAARLAGGRREQFF. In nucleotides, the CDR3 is TGTGCCAGCAGTGCCGCCAGACTAGCGGGGGGGCGTAGGGAGCAGTTCTTC.

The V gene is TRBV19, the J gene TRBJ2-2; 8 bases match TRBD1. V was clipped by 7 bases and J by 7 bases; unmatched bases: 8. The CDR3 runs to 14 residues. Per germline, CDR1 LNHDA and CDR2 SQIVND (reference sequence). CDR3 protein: CASTPGQAGGELFF. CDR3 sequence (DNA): TGTGCCAGTACCCCGGGACAGGCTGGCGGGGAGCTGTTTTTT. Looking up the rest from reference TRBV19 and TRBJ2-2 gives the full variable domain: DGGITQSPKYLFRKEGQNVTLSCEQNLNHDAMYWYRQDPGQGLRLIYYSQIVNDFQKGDIAEGYSVSREKKESFPLTVTSAQKNPTAFYLCASTPGQAGGELFFGEGSRLTVL.

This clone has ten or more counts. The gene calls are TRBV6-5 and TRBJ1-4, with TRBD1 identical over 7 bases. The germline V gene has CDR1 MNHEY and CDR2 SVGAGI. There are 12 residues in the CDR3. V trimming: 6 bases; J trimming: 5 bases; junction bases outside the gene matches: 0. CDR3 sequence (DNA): TGTGCCAGCAGACAGGGGAATGAAAAACTGTTTTTT. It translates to CASRQGNEKLFF.

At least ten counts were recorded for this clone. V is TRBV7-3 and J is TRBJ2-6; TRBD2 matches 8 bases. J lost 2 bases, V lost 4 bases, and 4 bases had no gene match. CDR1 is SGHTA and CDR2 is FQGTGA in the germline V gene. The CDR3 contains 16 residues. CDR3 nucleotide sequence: TGTGCCAGCAGCTCCTCGGGGGGGCCTGGGGCCAACGTCCTGACTTTC. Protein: CASSSSGGPGANVLTF.

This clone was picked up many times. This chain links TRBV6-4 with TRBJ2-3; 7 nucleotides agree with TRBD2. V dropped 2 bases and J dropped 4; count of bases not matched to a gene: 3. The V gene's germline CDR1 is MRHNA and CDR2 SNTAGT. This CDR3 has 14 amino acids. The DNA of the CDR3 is TGTGCCAGCAGTGACAGGGCGGGAGCAGATACGCAGTATTTT. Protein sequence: CASSDRAGADTQYF.

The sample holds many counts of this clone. CDR3 in DNA: TGTGCCAGCAGCTTAGCGAACGGGAACACTGAAGCTTTCTTT. Its translation: CASSLANGNTEAFF. The V gene is TRBV7-9, the J gene TRBJ1-1; D call uncertain. Germline CDR1 reads SEHNR; CDR2 reads FQNEAQ (reference sequence). This CDR3 region has 14 residues. Trimming stripped 0 bases from V and 1 base from J, with 6 bases between.

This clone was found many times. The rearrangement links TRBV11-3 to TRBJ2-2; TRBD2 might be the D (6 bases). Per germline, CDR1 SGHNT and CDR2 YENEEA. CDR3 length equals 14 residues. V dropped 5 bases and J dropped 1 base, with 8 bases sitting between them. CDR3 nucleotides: TGTGCCAGCAGCCCGCGGGGGAACACCGGGGAGCTGTTTTTT. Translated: CASSPRGNTGELFF.

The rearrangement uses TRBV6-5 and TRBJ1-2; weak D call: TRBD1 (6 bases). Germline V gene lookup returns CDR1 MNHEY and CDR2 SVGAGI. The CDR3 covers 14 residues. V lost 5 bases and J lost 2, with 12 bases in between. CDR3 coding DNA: TGTGCCAGCAGTAGGGCAGGGGCCAACTATGGCTACACCTTC. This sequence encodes CASSRAGANYGYTF.

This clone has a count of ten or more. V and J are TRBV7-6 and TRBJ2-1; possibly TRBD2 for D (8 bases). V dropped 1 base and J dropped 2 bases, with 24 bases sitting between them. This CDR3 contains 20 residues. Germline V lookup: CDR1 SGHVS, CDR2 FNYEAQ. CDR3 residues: CASSLVSGGRGLITYNEQFF. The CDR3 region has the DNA TGTGCCAGCAGCTTAGTCTCGGGGGGGAGGGGGCTAATTACCTACAATGAGCAGTTCTTC.

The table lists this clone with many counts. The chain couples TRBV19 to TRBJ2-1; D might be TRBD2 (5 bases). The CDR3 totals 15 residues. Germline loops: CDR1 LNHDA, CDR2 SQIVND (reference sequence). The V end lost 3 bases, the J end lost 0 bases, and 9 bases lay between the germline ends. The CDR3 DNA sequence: TGTGCCAGTAGTATCTCTGGGAGCTCCTACAATGAGCAGTTCTTC. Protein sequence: CASSISGSSYNEQFF. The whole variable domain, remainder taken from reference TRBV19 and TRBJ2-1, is DGGITQSPKYLFRKEGQNVTLSCEQNLNHDAMYWYRQDPGQGLRLIYYSQIVNDFQKGDIAEGYSVSREKKESFPLTVTSAQKNPTAFYLCASSISGSSYNEQFFGPGTRLTVL.

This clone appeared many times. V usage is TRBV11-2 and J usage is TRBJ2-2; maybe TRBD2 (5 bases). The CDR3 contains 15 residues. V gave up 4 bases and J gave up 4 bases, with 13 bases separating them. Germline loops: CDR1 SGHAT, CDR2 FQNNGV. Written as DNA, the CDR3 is TGTGCCAGCAGCTCGGCGGGTTTTTCCACCGGGGAGCTGTTTTTT. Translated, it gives CASSSAGFSTGELFF.

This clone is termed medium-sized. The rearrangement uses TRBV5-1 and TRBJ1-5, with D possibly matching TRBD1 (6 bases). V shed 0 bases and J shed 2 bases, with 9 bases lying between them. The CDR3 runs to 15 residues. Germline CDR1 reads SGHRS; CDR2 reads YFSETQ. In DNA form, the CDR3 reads TGCGCCAGCAGCTTGGTGCCAGGGGGCAATCAGCCCCAGCATTTT. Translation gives CASSLVPGGNQPQHF.

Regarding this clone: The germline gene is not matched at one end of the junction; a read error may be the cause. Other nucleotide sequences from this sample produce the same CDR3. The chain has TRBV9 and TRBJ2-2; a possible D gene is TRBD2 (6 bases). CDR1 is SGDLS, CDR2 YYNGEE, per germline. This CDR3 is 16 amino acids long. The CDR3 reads CASSVDPGGVTGELFF. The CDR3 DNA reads TGTGCCAGCAGCGTAGACCCCGGGGGAGTCACCGGGGAGCTGTTCTTT.

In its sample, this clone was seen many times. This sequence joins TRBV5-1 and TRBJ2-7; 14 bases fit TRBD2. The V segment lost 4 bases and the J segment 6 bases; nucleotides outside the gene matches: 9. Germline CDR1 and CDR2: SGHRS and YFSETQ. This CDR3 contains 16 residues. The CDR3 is CASSPYPGLAGVEQYF. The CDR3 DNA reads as TGCGCCAGCAGCCCGTATCCGGGACTAGCGGGAGTCGAGCAGTACTTC.